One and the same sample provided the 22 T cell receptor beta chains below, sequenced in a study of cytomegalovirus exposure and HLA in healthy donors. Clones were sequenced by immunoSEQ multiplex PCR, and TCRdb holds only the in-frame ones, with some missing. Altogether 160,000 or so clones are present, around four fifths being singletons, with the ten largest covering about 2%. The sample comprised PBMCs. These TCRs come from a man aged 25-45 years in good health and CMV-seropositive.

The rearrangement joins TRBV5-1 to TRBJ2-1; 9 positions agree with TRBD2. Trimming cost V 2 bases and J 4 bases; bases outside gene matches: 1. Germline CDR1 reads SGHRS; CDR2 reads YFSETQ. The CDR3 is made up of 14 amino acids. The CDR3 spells CASSFLAGYNEQFF. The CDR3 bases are TGCGCCAGCAGCTTTCTAGCGGGGTACAATGAGCAGTTCTTC.

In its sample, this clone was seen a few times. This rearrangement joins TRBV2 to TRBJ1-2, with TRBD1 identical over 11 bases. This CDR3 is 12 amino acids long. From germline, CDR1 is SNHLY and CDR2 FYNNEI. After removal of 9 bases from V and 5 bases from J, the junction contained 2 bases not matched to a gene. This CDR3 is CARGTGGYGYTF. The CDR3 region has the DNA TGTGCCAGGGGGACAGGGGGATATGGCTACACCTTC.

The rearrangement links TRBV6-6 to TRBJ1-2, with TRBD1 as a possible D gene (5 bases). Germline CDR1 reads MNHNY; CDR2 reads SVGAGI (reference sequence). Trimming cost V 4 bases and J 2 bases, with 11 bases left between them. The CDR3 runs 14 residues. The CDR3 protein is CASSFSDSNYGYTF. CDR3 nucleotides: TGTGCCAGCAGTTTCTCAGACAGCAACTATGGCTACACCTTC.

The CDR3 here is CASTVLADSYNEQFF. DNA for the CDR3: TGCGCCAGCACCGTACTAGCGGACTCCTACAATGAGCAGTTCTTC. The chain combines TRBV4-1 with TRBJ2-1; 8 nucleotides agree with TRBD2. Germline-derived CDR1 and CDR2 are MGHRA and YSYEKL. CDR3 length equals 15 residues. The V gene end was trimmed by 7 bases and the J gene end by 0 bases; junction bases not matched to a gene: 5.

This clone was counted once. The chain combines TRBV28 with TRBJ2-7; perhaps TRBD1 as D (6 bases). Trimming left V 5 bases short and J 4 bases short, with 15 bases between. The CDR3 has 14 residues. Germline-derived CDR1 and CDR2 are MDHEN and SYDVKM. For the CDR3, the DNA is TGTGCCAGCAGTCCGACGGGACACCCGTACGAGCAGTACTTC. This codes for CASSPTGHPYEQYF.

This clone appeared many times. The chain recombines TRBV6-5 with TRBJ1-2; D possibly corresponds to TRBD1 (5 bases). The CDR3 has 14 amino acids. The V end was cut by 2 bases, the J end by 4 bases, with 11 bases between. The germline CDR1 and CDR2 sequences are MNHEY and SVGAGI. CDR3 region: CASSYGAGLYGYTF. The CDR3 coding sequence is TGTGCCAGCAGTTACGGGGCAGGCCTCTATGGCTACACCTTC.

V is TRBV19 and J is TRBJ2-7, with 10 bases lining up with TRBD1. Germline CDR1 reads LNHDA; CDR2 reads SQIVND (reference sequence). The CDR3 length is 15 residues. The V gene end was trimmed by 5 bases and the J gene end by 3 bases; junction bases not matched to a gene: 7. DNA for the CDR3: TGTGCCAGTAGTTCCCACCGGGACAGGGGCTACGAGCAGTACTTC. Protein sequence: CASSSHRDRGYEQYF. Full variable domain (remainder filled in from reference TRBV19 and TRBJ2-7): DGGITQSPKYLFRKEGQNVTLSCEQNLNHDAMYWYRQDPGQGLRLIYYSQIVNDFQKGDIAEGYSVSREKKESFPLTVTSAQKNPTAFYLCASSSHRDRGYEQYFGPGTRLTVT.

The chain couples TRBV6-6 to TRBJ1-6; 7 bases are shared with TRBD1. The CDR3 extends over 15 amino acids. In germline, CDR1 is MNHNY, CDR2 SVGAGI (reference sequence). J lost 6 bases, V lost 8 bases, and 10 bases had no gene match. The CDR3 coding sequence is TGTGCCAGCCGGTGGAAAAGGGGGCTTAATTCACCCCTCCACTTT. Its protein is CASRWKRGLNSPLHF.

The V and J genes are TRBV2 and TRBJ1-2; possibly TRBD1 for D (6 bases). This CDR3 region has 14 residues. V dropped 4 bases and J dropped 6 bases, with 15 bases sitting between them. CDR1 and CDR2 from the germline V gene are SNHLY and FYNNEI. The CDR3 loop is CASSVDRLRNGYTF. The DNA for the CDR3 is TGTGCCAGCAGTGTAGACAGGCTGAGGAATGGCTACACCTTC.

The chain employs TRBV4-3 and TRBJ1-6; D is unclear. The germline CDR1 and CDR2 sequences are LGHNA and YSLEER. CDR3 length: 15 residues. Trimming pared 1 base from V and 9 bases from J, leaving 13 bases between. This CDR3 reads CASSQGGPLGSPLHF. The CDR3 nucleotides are TGCGCCAGCAGCCAAGGAGGCCCCCTGGGTTCACCCCTCCACTTT.

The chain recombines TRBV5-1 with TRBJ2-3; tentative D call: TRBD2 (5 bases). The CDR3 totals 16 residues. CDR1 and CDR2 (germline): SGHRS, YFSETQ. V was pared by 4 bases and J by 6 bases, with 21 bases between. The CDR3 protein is CASSQEGGVPGDTQYF. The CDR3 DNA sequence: TGCGCCAGCAGCCAAGAGGGTGGCGTACCGGGGGATACGCAGTATTTT.

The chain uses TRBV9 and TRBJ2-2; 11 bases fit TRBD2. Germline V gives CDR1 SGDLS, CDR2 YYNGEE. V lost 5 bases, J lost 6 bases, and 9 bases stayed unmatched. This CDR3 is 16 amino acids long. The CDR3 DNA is TGTGCCAGCAGATTGGGACTAGCGGCAGGCCCCGGGGAGCTGTTTTTT. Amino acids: CASRLGLAAGPGELFF.

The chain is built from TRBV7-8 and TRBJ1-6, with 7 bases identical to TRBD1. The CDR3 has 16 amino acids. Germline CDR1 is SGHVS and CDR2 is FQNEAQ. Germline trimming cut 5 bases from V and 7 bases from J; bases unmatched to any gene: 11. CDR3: CASSPTGTDSNSPLHF. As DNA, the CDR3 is TGTGCCAGCAGCCCCACCGGGACAGACTCAAATTCACCCCTCCACTTT.

The CDR3 here is CASSLPASGINEQFF. The CDR3, as DNA: TGTGCCAGCAGCCTACCGGCTAGCGGGATTAATGAGCAGTTCTTC. The J gene is TRBJ2-1, the V gene TRBV7-8, with 9 bases identical to TRBD2. Unmatched junction bases numbered 9, after V lost 5 bases and J lost 7 bases. The CDR3 runs to 15 residues. Germline V lookup: CDR1 SGHVS, CDR2 FQNEAQ.

DNA of the CDR3: TGTGCCAGCAGTTCTGTGACAGGGCACACTGAAGCTTTCTTT. This sequence encodes CASSSVTGHTEAFF. The gene calls are TRBV6-6 and TRBJ1-1; TRBD1 matches 7 bases. The CDR3 sequence is 14 residues long. Per germline, CDR1 MNHNY and CDR2 SVGAGI (reference sequence). V shed 4 bases, J shed 3 bases, and the junction held 5 bases outside the gene matches.

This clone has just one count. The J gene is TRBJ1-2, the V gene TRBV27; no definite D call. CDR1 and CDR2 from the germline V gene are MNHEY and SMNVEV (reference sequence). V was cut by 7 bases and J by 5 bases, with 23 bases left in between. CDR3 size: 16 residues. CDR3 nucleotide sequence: TGTGCCAGCACCACGGTGGGCTCCTCGGCCCTTTATGGCTACACCTTC. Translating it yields CASTTVGSSALYGYTF.

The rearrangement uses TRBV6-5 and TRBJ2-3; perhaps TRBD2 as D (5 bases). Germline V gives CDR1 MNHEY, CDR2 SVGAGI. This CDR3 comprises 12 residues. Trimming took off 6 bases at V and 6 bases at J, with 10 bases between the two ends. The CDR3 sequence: CASSPGVDTQYF. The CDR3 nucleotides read TGTGCCAGCAGCCCCGGGGTGGATACGCAGTATTTT.

For the CDR3, the DNA is TGTGCCAGCAGCCCTAATAGCGGGGGTATAACAGATACGCAGTATTTT. This encodes CASSPNSGGITDTQYF. The chain couples TRBV7-6 to TRBJ2-3; 9 bases are a match to TRBD2. CDR1 and CDR2 (germline): SGHVS, FNYEAQ. After removal of 5 bases from V and 3 bases from J, the junction contained 9 bases not matched to a gene. The CDR3 runs to 16 residues. Together with reference TRBV7-6 and TRBJ2-3, the CDR3 gives the full variable domain: GAGVSQSPRYKVTKRGQDVALRCDPISGHVSLYWYRQALGQGPEFLTYFNYEAQQDKSGLPNDRFSAERPEGSISTLTIQRTEQRDSAMYRCASSPNSGGITDTQYFGPGTRLTVL.

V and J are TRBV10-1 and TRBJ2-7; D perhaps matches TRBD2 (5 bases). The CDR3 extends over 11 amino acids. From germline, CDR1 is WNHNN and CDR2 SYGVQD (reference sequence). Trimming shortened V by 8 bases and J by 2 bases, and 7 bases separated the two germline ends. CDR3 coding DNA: TGCGCCAGCTCGAGGGCCTACGAGCAGTACTTC. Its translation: CASSRAYEQYF.

CDR3 residues: CASSVGAGGPGRNEQFF. The CDR3 bases are TGTGCCAGCAGCGTAGGAGCGGGGGGGCCTGGGAGGAATGAGCAGTTCTTC. The J gene is TRBJ2-1, the V gene TRBV9; TRBD2 agrees at 10 bases. The CDR3 is made up of 17 amino acids. Germline values: CDR1 SGDLS, CDR2 YYNGEE. J was trimmed by 7 bases and V by 0 bases; bases with no gene match: 10.

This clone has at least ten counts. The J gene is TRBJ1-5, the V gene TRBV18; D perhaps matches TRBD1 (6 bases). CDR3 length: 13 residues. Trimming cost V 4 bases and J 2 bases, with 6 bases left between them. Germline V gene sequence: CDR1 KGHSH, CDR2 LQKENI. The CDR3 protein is CASSQGGNQPQHF. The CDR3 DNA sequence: TGTGCCAGCTCACAGGGGGGCAATCAGCCCCAGCATTTT.

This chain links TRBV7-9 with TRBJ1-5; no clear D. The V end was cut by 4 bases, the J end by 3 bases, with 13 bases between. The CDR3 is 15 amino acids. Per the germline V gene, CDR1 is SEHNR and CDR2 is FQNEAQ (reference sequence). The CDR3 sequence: CASSSLWRSNQPQHF. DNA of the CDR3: TGTGCCAGCAGCTCCCTCTGGCGGTCCAATCAGCCCCAGCATTTT. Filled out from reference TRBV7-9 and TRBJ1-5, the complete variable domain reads DTGVSQNPRHKITKRGQNVTFRCDPISEHNRLYWYRQTLGQGPEFLTYFQNEAQLEKSRLLSDRFSAERPKGSFSTLEIQRTEQGDSAMYLCASSSLWRSNQPQHFGDGTRLSIL.